One and the same sample provided the 8 T cell receptor beta chains below, sequenced in a study of cytomegalovirus exposure and HLA in healthy donors. In the PCR, 60 Vbeta and 13 Jbeta primers were used. Produced via immunoSEQ multiplex PCR; TCRdb's table is partial and in-frame only. Found here are fewer than 100,000 clones, nearly 80% of them singletons; the top ten hold 6%. The sequenced sample was PBMCs. The receptors here all came from a female donor in good health and CMV-seronegative.

The chain is built from TRBV5-1 and TRBJ2-1; 10 bases are a match to TRBD2. The CDR3 runs to 18 residues. The V and J ends lost 1 base and 0 bases, in that order; junction bases with no gene match: 7. Germline-derived CDR1 and CDR2 are SGHRS and YFSETQ. CDR3 in DNA: TGCGCCAGCAGCTTGCGGACTAGCGGTTCGAGCTCCTACAATGAGCAGTTCTTC. It specifies CASSLRTSGSSSYNEQFF.

The genes are TRBV28 and TRBJ1-4; 7 bases are shared with TRBD1. The germline gives CDR1 MDHEN, CDR2 SYDVKM. The CDR3 is made up of 13 amino acids. V was pared by 5 bases and J by 5 bases, with 2 bases of the junction left unmatched. CDR3 nucleotide sequence: TGTGCCAGCAGTCCGGGACAGAATGAAAAACTGTTTTTT. Encoded protein: CASSPGQNEKLFF.

This sequence joins TRBV29-1 and TRBJ2-1; 11 nucleotides agree with TRBD2. Per germline, CDR1 SQVTM and CDR2 ANQGSEA. CDR3 size: 13 residues. V trimming: 6 bases; J trimming: 12 bases; junction bases outside the gene matches: 10. CDR3 protein: CSVGSGRGTRQFF. The CDR3 region has the DNA TGCAGCGTGGGTAGCGGGAGGGGGACCAGGCAGTTCTTC.

This clone was detected only once. The chain carries TRBV19 and TRBJ1-1; TRBD1 aligns across 11 bases. CDR1 is LNHDA, CDR2 SQIVND, per germline (reference sequence). V shed 5 bases and J 6 bases; nucleotides not matched to a gene: 8. CDR3 size: 15 residues. The CDR3 bases are TGTGCCAGTAGTTCCCGGACAGGGGGCGAGCCTGAAGCTTTCTTT. Its protein is CASSSRTGGEPEAFF.

This chain connects TRBV27 to TRBJ2-7, with a weak D call TRBD1 (5 bases). Deletions cut 3 bases from V and 0 bases from J, with 6 bases between. CDR3 length equals 13 residues. The germline CDR1 and CDR2 sequences are MNHEY and SMNVEV (reference sequence). The chain's CDR3 is CASSLTASYEQYF. CDR3 nucleotides: TGTGCCAGCAGTTTGACAGCCTCCTACGAGCAGTACTTC.

The V gene is TRBV5-4, the J gene TRBJ2-1; tentative D call: TRBD2 (6 bases). This CDR3 has 16 amino acids. Germline V gene lookup returns CDR1 SGHNT and CDR2 YYREEE (reference sequence). The ends were cut back, 0 bases at V and 4 bases at J, with 14 bases in the middle. CDR3 residues: CASSLDPTGDYNEQFF. The CDR3 DNA reads TGTGCCAGCAGCTTGGACCCCACGGGGGATTACAATGAGCAGTTCTTC.

The chain carries TRBV21-1 and TRBJ1-2; the DNA was not compared with TRBD1, the D call given in the table. TRBV21-1 is a listed pseudogene. CDR3 size: 13 residues. Written as DNA, the CDR3 is TGTGCCAGCAGCTTGGGACAGGGGGTCGGCTACACCTTC. It encodes CASSLGQGVGYTF.

The chain links TRBV7-3 to TRBJ1-2; weak D call: TRBD1 (6 bases). In germline, CDR1 is SGHTA, CDR2 FQGTGA. V was pared by 3 bases and J by 3 bases, with 8 bases between. The CDR3 runs to 13 residues. Written as DNA, the CDR3 is TGTGCCAGCAGCTTTGGACAGCACTATGGCTACACCTTC. Translating gives CASSFGQHYGYTF.